This T cell receptor beta chain was documented in a study of cytomegalovirus exposure and HLA in healthy donors. Trimming took 7 bases from V and 1 from J, leaving 16 bases between them. This CDR3 has 15 residues. Germline-derived CDR1 and CDR2 are LNHDA and SQIVND (reference sequence). PCR used 60 Vbeta primers and 13 Jbeta primers. Sequencing used immunoSEQ multiplex PCR; TCRdb keeps in-frame clones, though not all of them. The table has some 150,000 clones, approximately 70% seen once. This TCR was recovered from a woman aged 55-70 years in good health and CMV-seropositive. This chain uses TRBV19 with TRBJ1-1; tentative D call: TRBD1 (6 bases). Sequences were obtained from PBMCs. Written as DNA, the CDR3 is TGTGCCAGTAAAACCCCAAGGGGGAGGAACACTGAAGCTTTCTTT. This translates into CASKTPRGRNTEAFF.